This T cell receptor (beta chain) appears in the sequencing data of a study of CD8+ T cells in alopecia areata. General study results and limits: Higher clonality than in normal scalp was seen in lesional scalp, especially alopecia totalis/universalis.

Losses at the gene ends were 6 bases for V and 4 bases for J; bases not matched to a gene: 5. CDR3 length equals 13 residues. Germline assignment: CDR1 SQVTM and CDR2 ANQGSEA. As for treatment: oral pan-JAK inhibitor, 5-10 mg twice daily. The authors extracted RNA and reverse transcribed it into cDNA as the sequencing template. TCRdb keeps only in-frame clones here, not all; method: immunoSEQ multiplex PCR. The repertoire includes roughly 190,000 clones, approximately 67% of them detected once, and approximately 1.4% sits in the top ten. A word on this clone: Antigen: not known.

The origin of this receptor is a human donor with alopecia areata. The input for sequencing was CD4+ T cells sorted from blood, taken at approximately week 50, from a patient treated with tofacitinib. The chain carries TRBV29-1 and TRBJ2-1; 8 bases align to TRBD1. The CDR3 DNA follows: TGCAGCGTCCGACAGGGGTTATACAATGAGCAGTTCTTC. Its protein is CSVRQGLYNEQFF.